This TCR beta chain emerged from a study of T cells in Graves' hyperthyroidism and ophthalmopathy. The CDR3 regions of TCR beta were amplified from RNA transcripts. In the first-round RT-PCR of the TCR CDR3, the HTBI primer set was used. TCRdb re-called the multiplex PCR reads with MiXCR, one entry per CDR3 protein. The sample includes 500,000 to 550,000 distinct CDR3 sequences, about 20% of them seen just once. Patients with uncontrolled infections, other autoimmune diseases, pregnancy or lactation were excluded. This TCR came from a man between 18 and 35 years old with Graves' hyperthyroidism. The sample consisted of blood.

CDR3 residues: CASSHGELTVYEQYF. Here the CDR3 DNA reads TGCGCCAGCAGCCATGGGGAGTTGACAGTTTACGAGCAGTACTTC. The V and J genes are TRBV4-1 and TRBJ2-7, with D perhaps assigned TRBD1 or TRBD2 (5 bases each). Germline V gene data show CDR1 as MGHRA and CDR2 as YSYEKL. V was clipped by 3 bases and J by 4 bases, with 16 bases between them. The CDR3 runs 15 residues.